What follows are 26 T cell receptor beta chains derived from one specimen sequenced in a study of control samples from healthy donors and cancer patients. Data came from immunoSEQ multiplex PCR; TCRdb stores just in-frame clones and leaves some out. In the table there are around 130,000 clones, roughly nine tenths of which are singletons. The sequencing input was blood. These receptors were taken from a man aged 45-65 years in good health.

The chain recombines TRBV2 with TRBJ1-1; 7 bases map to TRBD1. Losses at the gene ends were 6 bases for V and 1 base for J; bases not matched to a gene: 5. The germline gives CDR1 SNHLY, CDR2 FYNNEI. The CDR3 sequence is 14 residues long. CDR3 sequence reads: CASSGQVKNTEAFF. CDR3 DNA sequence: TGTGCCAGCAGCGGACAGGTAAAGAACACTGAAGCTTTCTTT.

The V and J genes are TRBV5-6 and TRBJ1-2; D is unresolved. Trimming stripped 0 bases from V and 4 bases from J, with 13 bases between. This CDR3 contains 15 residues. Germline CDR1 is SGHDT and CDR2 is YYEEEE. The CDR3 reads CASSLEMGFSYGYTF. The CDR3 DNA follows: TGTGCCAGCAGCTTGGAGATGGGGTTTTCCTATGGCTACACCTTC.

This clone has more than one count but fewer than ten. CDR3 in DNA: TGTGCCAGCAGCCAAGATCGAGGCAGTATTCAGCCCCAGCATTTT. It translates to CASSQDRGSIQPQHF. The rearrangement links TRBV3-1 (or the pseudogene TRBV3-2) to TRBJ1-5; D unclear. Trimming took off 0 bases at V and 6 bases at J, with 12 bases between the two ends. CDR1 is LGHDT, CDR2 YNNKEL, per germline (reference sequence). The CDR3 runs to 15 residues.

Concerning this clone itself: One junction end disagrees with the germline gene, perhaps due to a read error. The V call is TRBV5-6, the J call TRBJ2-2; 10 nucleotides align to TRBD2. Germline lookup yields CDR1 SGHDT and CDR2 YYEEEE. The CDR3 sequence is 16 residues long. The CDR3 bases are TGTGCCAGCAGCTCTAGCGGGGGAAGGGACACCGGGGAGCCGTTTTTT. Protein sequence: CASSSSGGRDTGEPFF. Filled out from reference TRBV5-6 and TRBJ2-2, the complete variable domain reads DAGVTQSPTHLIKTRGQQVTLRCSPKSGHDTVSWYQQALGQGPQFIFQYYEEEERQRGNFPDRFSGHQFPNYSSELNVNALLLGDSALYLCASSSSGGRDTGEPFFGEGSRLTVL.

The rearrangement links TRBV7-2 to TRBJ1-2; D is unclear. The length of the CDR3 is 15 residues. Germline V lookup: CDR1 SGHTA, CDR2 FQGNSA. V was shortened by 0 bases and J by 4 bases, with 12 bases between the two germline ends. CDR3 DNA sequence: TGTGCCAGCAGCTTAGCGGAAGGACGGATCTATGGCTACACCTTC. Translating gives CASSLAEGRIYGYTF.

V gene TRBV4-3 combines with J gene TRBJ1-2, with TRBD1 as a possible D gene (5 bases). The CDR3 sequence is 15 residues long. Trimming shortened V by 1 base and J by 3 bases, and 12 bases separated the two germline ends. Germline assignment: CDR1 LGHNA and CDR2 YSLEER. The CDR3 DNA reads as TGCGCCAGCAGCCAAGTACGGGGCAGTTACTATGGCTACACCTTC. Protein: CASSQVRGSYYGYTF.

The CDR3 reads CASSSPRGANSPLHF. CDR3 bases: TGCGCCAGCAGTTCGCCCAGGGGCGCCAATTCACCCCTCCACTTT. The chain carries TRBV5-1 and TRBJ1-6, with D possibly matching TRBD1 (6 bases). Germline CDR1 is SGHRS and CDR2 is YFSETQ. Trimming cost V 5 bases and J 7 bases, with 16 bases left between them. The CDR3 totals 15 residues.

The chain is built from TRBV5-1 and TRBJ1-1; D is uncertain. The CDR3 totals 14 residues. CDR1 and CDR2 (germline): SGHRS, YFSETQ. The V gene lost 2 bases and the J gene lost 2 bases, with 10 bases spanning the gap. The CDR3 DNA sequence: TGCGCCAGCAGCTTAGGGAGTCCTAACACTGAAGCTTTCTTT. It is translated as CASSLGSPNTEAFF.

This chain uses TRBV2 with TRBJ1-2; TRBD1 agrees at 7 bases. With 10 bases clipped from V and 2 bases from J, the junction kept 7 bases outside the gene matches. The CDR3 is 13 amino acids. Germline V gene sequence: CDR1 SNHLY, CDR2 FYNNEI. In nucleotides, the CDR3 is TGTGCCACCAAAGGGGGCACCAACTATGGCTACACCTTC. Its translation: CATKGGTNYGYTF.

The chain recombines TRBV19 with TRBJ2-1, with 7 bases identical to TRBD2. In germline, CDR1 is LNHDA, CDR2 SQIVND (reference sequence). Losses at the gene ends were 5 bases for V and 3 bases for J; bases not matched to a gene: 7. The CDR3 covers 15 residues. In DNA, the CDR3 is TGTGCCAGTAGTTCCGCCGGGGGGAACTACAATGAGCAGTTCTTC. Protein: CASSSAGGNYNEQFF.

The J gene is TRBJ2-5, the V gene TRBV24-1; 11 bases map to TRBD1. Germline V CDR1 and CDR2: KGHDR, SFDVKD. The CDR3 covers 15 residues. Trimming at V came to 4 bases and at J to 3 bases, leaving 3 bases not matched to a gene. The CDR3 nucleotides read TGTGCCACCAGTGACCTGGGACAGGGGGAAGAGACCCAGTACTTC. Translating it yields CATSDLGQGEETQYF.

The genes are TRBV19 and TRBJ2-7; D may be TRBD1 (6 bases). The length of the CDR3 is 15 residues. Germline CDR1 is LNHDA and CDR2 is SQIVND (reference sequence). V was trimmed by 4 bases and J by 2 bases, leaving 15 bases between them. In DNA, the CDR3 is TGTGCCAGTAGTAGGGCCTCAGGGGCGGCCTACGAGCAGTACTTC. Its protein product is CASSRASGAAYEQYF.

The J gene is TRBJ2-1, the V gene TRBV6-4; perhaps TRBD2 as D (5 bases). This CDR3 is 15 amino acids long. The V gene lost 3 bases and the J gene lost 2 bases, with 11 bases spanning the gap. Germline V gene data show CDR1 as MRHNA and CDR2 as SNTAGT. For the CDR3, the DNA is TGTGCCAGCAGTGAAGAGGGTGTCGCCTACAATGAGCAGTTCTTC. Its protein product is CASSEEGVAYNEQFF.

In this sample, this clone turned up once. The chain employs TRBV19 and TRBJ1-2; TRBD1 might be the D (5 bases). Germline CDR1 is LNHDA and CDR2 is SQIVND (reference sequence). V was trimmed by 5 bases and J by 8 bases, leaving 18 bases between them. The CDR3 spans 14 residues. In DNA form, the CDR3 reads TGTGCCAGTAGTCTCCGGGACGCCGAGGTGGGCTACACCTTC. Its protein product is CASSLRDAEVGYTF. The whole variable domain, filled in from reference TRBV19 and TRBJ1-2, reads DGGITQSPKYLFRKEGQNVTLSCEQNLNHDAMYWYRQDPGQGLRLIYYSQIVNDFQKGDIAEGYSVSREKKESFPLTVTSAQKNPTAFYLCASSLRDAEVGYTFGSGTRLTVV.

This chain links TRBV5-1 with TRBJ2-1, with 12 bases that match TRBD2. Trimming took 0 bases from V and 3 from J; bases not matched to a gene: 7. The CDR3 has 18 amino acids. CDR1 and CDR2 from the germline V gene are SGHRS and YFSETQ. The CDR3 is CASSLAVTSGGRYNEQFF. DNA of the CDR3: TGCGCCAGCAGCTTGGCCGTGACTAGCGGGGGCCGCTACAATGAGCAGTTCTTC.

CDR3 nucleotides: TGTGCCAGTAGTTCTCCACAGGGGGCAAGCGGGGAGCTGTTTTTT. It translates to CASSSPQGASGELFF. This chain links TRBV19 with TRBJ2-2, with TRBD1 identical over 9 bases. Unmatched junction bases numbered 8, after V lost 5 bases and J lost 7 bases. Germline V gene data show CDR1 as LNHDA and CDR2 as SQIVND (reference sequence). CDR3 length equals 15 residues.

The chain recombines TRBV27 with TRBJ2-2, with D perhaps matching TRBD2 (6 bases). V gave up 6 bases and J gave up 6 bases, with 23 bases separating them. This CDR3 is 17 amino acids long. Germline assignment: CDR1 MNHEY and CDR2 SMNVEV (reference sequence). The CDR3 loop reads CASSQSQDYQRAGELFF. CDR3 nucleotide sequence: TGTGCCAGCAGCCAATCCCAGGACTACCAAAGAGCCGGGGAGCTGTTTTTT.

The chain employs TRBV3-1 (or the pseudogene TRBV3-2) and TRBJ1-3; D not resolved. This CDR3 has 16 residues. V was trimmed by 5 bases and J by 0 bases, leaving 14 bases between them. The germline gives CDR1 LGHDT, CDR2 YNNKEL (reference sequence). CDR3 nucleotide sequence: TGTGCCAGCAGCGACCCCAGACCGCCCTCTGGAAACACCATATATTTT. This gives the protein CASSDPRPPSGNTIYF.

The J gene is TRBJ1-1, the V gene TRBV3-1 (or the pseudogene TRBV3-2); D not resolved. From germline, CDR1 is LGHDT and CDR2 YNNKEL (reference sequence). The CDR3 extends over 13 amino acids. V gave up 3 bases and J gave up 3 bases, with 8 bases separating them. The CDR3 spells CASSQMRDTEAFF. Written as DNA, the CDR3 is TGTGCCAGCAGCCAGATGAGGGACACTGAAGCTTTCTTT.

The chain joins TRBV4-3 to TRBJ2-1; D uncertain. V lost 0 bases, J lost 4 bases, and 10 bases lay in between. The germline CDR1 and CDR2 sequences are LGHNA and YSLEER. The CDR3 covers 15 residues. The CDR3 DNA sequence: TGCGCCAGCAGCCAAGATAGACACGGATACAATGAGCAGTTCTTC. The encoded protein is CASSQDRHGYNEQFF.

V gene TRBV29-1 combines with J gene TRBJ2-3, with TRBD1 identical over 8 bases. This CDR3 has 14 residues. CDR1 is SQVTM and CDR2 is ANQGSEA in the germline V gene. The V gene end was trimmed by 5 bases and the J gene end by 4 bases; junction bases not matched to a gene: 8. CDR3 DNA: TGCAGCGTTCCCTGGACAGGGATCTCAGATACGCAGTATTTT. Translated, it gives CSVPWTGISDTQYF.

Remarks on this clone: This same CDR3 is encoded by further DNA sequences in the sample. The chain recombines TRBV19 with TRBJ1-5; the D gene is possibly TRBD1 (6 bases). The length of the CDR3 is 16 residues. CDR1 LNHDA and CDR2 SQIVND come from the germline V gene (reference sequence). V was shortened by 3 bases and J by 0 bases, with 12 bases between the two germline ends. This CDR3 reads CASSIGGGGSNQPQHF. As DNA, the CDR3 is TGTGCCAGTAGTATTGGGGGAGGGGGTAGCAATCAGCCCCAGCATTTT.

The chain joins TRBV15 to TRBJ1-1; the D gene is possibly TRBD1 (6 bases). The CDR3 spans 19 residues. The germline V gene encodes CDR1 LNHNV and CDR2 YYDKDF (reference sequence). V lost 6 bases and J 1 base, leaving 27 bases between the germline ends. The CDR3 sequence is CATRGLRYRENVRNTEAFF. CDR3 bases: TGTGCCACCAGGGGCCTTCGGTACAGGGAAAATGTTAGGAACACTGAAGCTTTCTTT.

This clone has just a few counts. J is TRBJ2-7 and V is TRBV11-2; 14 bases line up with TRBD2. Germline trimming cut 5 bases from V and 0 bases from J; bases unmatched to any gene: 9. The germline V gene has CDR1 SGHAT and CDR2 FQNNGV. CDR3 length equals 18 residues. The CDR3 protein is CASSPGLAGAKFSYEQYF. In DNA form, the CDR3 reads TGTGCCAGCAGCCCGGGACTAGCGGGGGCCAAATTCTCCTACGAGCAGTACTTC. Combining the CDR3 with reference TRBV11-2 and TRBJ2-7 gives the whole variable domain EAGVAQSPRYKIIEKRQSVAFWCNPISGHATLYWYQQILGQGPKLLIQFQNNGVVDDSQLPKDRFSAERLKGVDSTLKIQPAKLEDSAVYLCASSPGLAGAKFSYEQYFGPGTRLTVT.

The rearrangement links TRBV25-1 to TRBJ2-6; 7 nucleotides match TRBD1. This CDR3 spans 18 amino acids. CDR1 is MGHDK and CDR2 is SYGVNS in the germline V gene. Trimming removed 5 bases from V and 0 bases from J; junction bases left unmatched: 10. CDR3 in DNA: TGTGCCAGCAGTCCCCAGGGACAGACAAGCTCTGGGGCCAACGTCCTGACTTTC. Translation gives CASSPQGQTSSGANVLTF. Supplemented by reference TRBV25-1 and TRBJ2-6, the full variable domain reads EADIYQTPRYLVIGTGKKITLECSQTMGHDKMYWYQQDPGMELHLIHYSYGVNSTEKGDLSSESTVSRIRTEHFPLTLESARPSHTSQYLCASSPQGQTSSGANVLTFGAGSRLTVL.

This clone appeared a single time. This chain joins TRBV4-2 and TRBJ1-2, with a tentative D call TRBD1 (6 bases). From germline, CDR1 is LGHNA and CDR2 YNFKEQ. V lost 2 bases and J 0 bases, leaving 10 bases between the germline ends. This CDR3 contains 15 residues. The CDR3 nucleotides read TGTGCCAGCAGCCAACCGGACAGTGCTAACTATGGCTACACCTTC. It codes for CASSQPDSANYGYTF.